These 6 T cell receptor beta chains share one sample of origin, sequenced in a study of blood T cells in healthy people across ages. The second PCR ran roughly 7 to 11 cycles with a sample-barcoded 5' primer and J-beta primers. TCRdb analysed the 5' RACE reads with MiXCR anew, one entry per CDR3 protein. Here the sample spans some 1.8 million distinct CDR3 sequences, roughly 43% being singletons. Sample: blood. Every receptor here comes from a human donor in good health.

The chain couples TRBV11-1 to TRBJ2-5; no firm D call. The V gene lost 5 bases and the J gene lost 3 bases, with 16 bases spanning the gap. Germline-derived CDR1 and CDR2 are SGHAT and FQDESV (reference sequence). The CDR3 totals 15 residues. The chain's CDR3 is CASSPQGWVEETQYF. Written as DNA, the CDR3 is TGTGCCAGCAGCCCCCAAGGTTGGGTTGAAGAGACCCAGTACTTC.

In its sample, this clonotype was seen a few times. V and J are TRBV27 and TRBJ2-3, with a tentative D call TRBD2 (6 bases). Germline V gene lookup returns CDR1 MNHEY and CDR2 SMNVEV (reference sequence). The CDR3 contains 14 residues. Trimming shortened V by 7 bases and J by 4 bases, and 15 bases separated the two germline ends. The CDR3 nucleotides are TGTGCCAGCAAGGCGGGGCGGCCCGCAGATACGCAGTATTTT. Translation: CASKAGRPADTQYF.

The rearrangement joins TRBV10-3 to TRBJ2-5; TRBD1 agrees at 7 bases. The last part of the DNA fits TRBJ2-7 better; the J call may be wrong. The CDR3 extends over 12 amino acids. Germline CDR1 and CDR2: ENHRY and SYGVKD. The CDR3 sequence is CAISMTGHEQYF. In DNA, the CDR3 is TGTGCCATCAGTATGACAGGGCACGAGCAGTACTTC.

The chain carries TRBV4-3 and TRBJ1-2; weak D call: TRBD1 (5 bases). The CDR3 sequence is 15 residues long. Trimming pared 2 bases from V and 8 bases from J, leaving 18 bases between. The germline gives CDR1 LGHNA, CDR2 YSLEER. The DNA of the CDR3 is TGCGCCAGCAGCCAATTTCGGGGGATGTGGCCCGGCTACACCTTC. It specifies CASSQFRGMWPGYTF.

This chain links TRBV27 with TRBJ1-4; 7 bases are shared with TRBD1. CDR1 is MNHEY, CDR2 SMNVEV, per germline (reference sequence). The CDR3 contains 15 residues. Trimming took 3 bases from V and 4 from J; bases not matched to a gene: 5. CDR3 region: CASSFRGQFNEKLFF. The CDR3, as DNA: TGTGCCAGCAGTTTTAGGGGACAGTTTAATGAAAAACTGTTTTTT.

V gene TRBV20-1 combines with J gene TRBJ2-5; TRBD1 matches at 8 bases. The ends lost 0 bases at V and 4 bases at J; junction bases unmatched: 7. Per the germline V gene, CDR1 is DFQATT and CDR2 is SNEGSKA (reference sequence). This CDR3 has 15 residues. This CDR3 is CSARDLSGTGETQYF. DNA for the CDR3: TGCAGTGCTAGAGACCTCTCCGGGACAGGAGAGACCCAGTACTTC.